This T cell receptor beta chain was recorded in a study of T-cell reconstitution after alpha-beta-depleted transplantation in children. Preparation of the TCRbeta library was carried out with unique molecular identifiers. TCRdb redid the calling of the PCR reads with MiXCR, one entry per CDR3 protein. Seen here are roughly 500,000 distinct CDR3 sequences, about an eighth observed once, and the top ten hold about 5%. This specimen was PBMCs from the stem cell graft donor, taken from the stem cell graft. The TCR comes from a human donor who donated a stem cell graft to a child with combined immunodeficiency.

CDR3 DNA sequence: TGTGCCAGCAGTGACTTGGACAGGCCAGTGTTCTTC. Translating it yields CASSDLDRPVFF. The chain carries TRBV6-5 and TRBJ2-1; 7 nucleotides agree with TRBD1. Looked up from germline, CDR1 is MNHEY and CDR2 is SVGAGI. This CDR3 contains 12 residues. After removal of 5 bases from V and 15 bases from J, the junction contained 10 bases not matched to a gene.